This T cell receptor (beta chain) is from a study of CD8+CD57+ T cells in acquired aplastic anemia. This clonotype has at least ten counts. According to the study, genomic DNA was the template for TCR beta VDJ and CDR3 profiling. TCRdb itself ran the reads through MiXCR, one entry per CDR3 protein. The repertoire holds 89,000 or so distinct CDR3 sequences, with around two thirds as singletons. Before being chosen for sequencing, patients had shown CD8+CD57+ cell expansion by flow cytometry. This receptor was obtained from a human donor with aplastic anemia. Sequencing used sorted CD4+, CD8+, or CD8+CD57+ T cells (not recorded which) from PBMCs.

CDR3 sequence reads: CSVGERGVDYNEQFF. For the CDR3, the DNA is TGCAGTGTGGGGGAGAGGGGGGTAGATTACAATGAGCAGTTCTTC. This rearrangement joins TRBV20-1 to TRBJ2-1; D is possibly TRBD1 or TRBD2 (6 bases each). Germline V gene lookup returns CDR1 DFQATT and CDR2 SNEGSKA (reference sequence). Trimming took 7 bases from V and 4 from J, leaving 20 bases between them. The CDR3 extends over 15 amino acids.